The T cell receptor (beta chain) described here comes from a study of blood T cell repertoires in COVID-19 (dated by TCRdb to 2020 to 2022). Broadly, across the study: Samples covering the acute and convalescent phases of COVID-19 were provided by collaborators in the United States, Italy and Spain. Samples came from the ongoing ImmuneRACE study (first 160 participants) plus 1,254 subjects from 6 global collaborators. The prospective study material was composed of cDNA or gDNA derived from T cells, B-cell-depleted T cells, or PBMCs. Where available, HLA class I and class II types were taken from metadata supplied by the sample provider and were not determined by assay-based typing. Subjects who had been exposed to COVID-19, were actively infected with it, or had recovered from it provided the deeply sampled blood TCRbeta repertoires that made up the dataset. Nearly every sample came with metadata listing a de-identified subject ID, COVID-19 status, age in years and sex. The repertoires were made available in a free public database intended to serve as a resource for research on the immune response to SARS-CoV-2.

What the work shows at the level of the full study, not this receptor alone: The amount of clinical and demographic metadata varied by source and participant and was provided uncurated.

One collaborating source in Seattle enrolled patients during active infection and followed them longitudinally through the course of disease. The collaborating institutions used their own protocols to collect whole blood in K2EDTA tubes. For TCRbeta analysis, collaborators shipped samples in one of three forms: frozen whole blood, isolated PBMCs, or DNA extracted from either of those sample types. Including cysteine and phenylalanine, the CDR3 has 17 amino acids. Left in the record is the CDR3 DNA by itself, 51 bases read in frame from the first base. V is reduced by 2 bases and J by 0 bases, leaving a spacing of 17 bases between them. For CDR1 and CDR2, the germline V gene (reference sequence) lists GTSNPN and SVGIG. Points on this clone: Its antigen is unknown. The sample holds no much larger clone one base away, and base qualities are not on file.

TCRbeta CDR3 regions were amplified from genomic DNA using the immunoSEQ Assay, a bias-controlled multiplex PCR. The original methods were these. Nucleated cell counts per sample were estimated from amplification of reference gene primers within the assay. To quantify the absolute abundance of each unique TCRbeta CDR3 rearrangement, sequence reads were collapsed and filtered. For each sample, productive Simpson clonality was calculated as the square root of Simpson's diversity index over productive rearrangements. This immuneACCESS table, as held by TCRdb, lists in-frame sequences with V and J called but not all clones. Of the missing ones, under half trace to an unresolved V gene in checked studies; the others have no known cause. The D gene and trimming were derived from the DNA, and the V and J assignments and clone size from that table. This sample comprises about 300,000 clones, 89% of them detected only once. In total, the top ten clones hold approximately 2% of the sample.

This sequence originates from a woman in her twenties or thirties with COVID-19, enrolled during active disease. The sequence links TRBV30 to TRBJ1-5; confidence is insufficient to name the D gene. What was sequenced was peripheral blood. The CDR3 here reads CAWSWGKGAYSNQPQHF. Here is the DNA: TGTGCCTGGAGTTGGGGAAAGGGAGCGTATAGCAATCAGCCCCAGCATTTT.